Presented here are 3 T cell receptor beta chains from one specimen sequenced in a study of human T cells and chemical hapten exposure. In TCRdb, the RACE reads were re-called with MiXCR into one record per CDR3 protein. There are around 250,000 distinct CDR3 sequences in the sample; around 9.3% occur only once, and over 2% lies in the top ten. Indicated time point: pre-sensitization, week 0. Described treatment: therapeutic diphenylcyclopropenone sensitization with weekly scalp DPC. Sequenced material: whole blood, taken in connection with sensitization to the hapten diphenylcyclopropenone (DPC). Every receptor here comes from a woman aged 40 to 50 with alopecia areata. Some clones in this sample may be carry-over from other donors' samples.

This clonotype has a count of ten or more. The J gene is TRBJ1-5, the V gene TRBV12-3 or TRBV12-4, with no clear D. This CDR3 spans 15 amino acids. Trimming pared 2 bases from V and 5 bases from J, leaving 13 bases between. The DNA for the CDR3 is TGTGCCAGCAGTTTAAGGTGGGGTATCGATCAGCCCCAGCATTTT. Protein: CASSLRWGIDQPQHF.

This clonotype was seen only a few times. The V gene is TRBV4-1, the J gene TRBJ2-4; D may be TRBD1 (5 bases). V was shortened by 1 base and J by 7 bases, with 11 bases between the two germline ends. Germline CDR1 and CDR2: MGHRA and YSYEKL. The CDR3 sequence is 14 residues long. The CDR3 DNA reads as TGCGCCAGCAGCCAAGGGGGCACCCCCAACATTCAGTACTTC. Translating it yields CASSQGGTPNIQYF.

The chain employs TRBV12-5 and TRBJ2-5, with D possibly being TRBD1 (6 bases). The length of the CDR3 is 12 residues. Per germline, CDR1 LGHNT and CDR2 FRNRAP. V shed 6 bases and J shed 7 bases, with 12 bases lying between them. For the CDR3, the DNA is TGTGCTAGTGGCCGGGACACGGGGACCCAGTACTTC. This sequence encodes CASGRDTGTQYF.